Reported below is one T cell receptor (beta chain). This clone's antigen is unknown. Within one base of it there is no much larger clone, and no base qualities were kept. The collaborating institutions used their own protocols to collect whole blood in K2EDTA tubes. For TCRbeta analysis, collaborators shipped samples in one of three forms: frozen whole blood, isolated PBMCs, or DNA extracted from either of those sample types. TCRbeta CDR3 regions were amplified from genomic DNA using the immunoSEQ Assay, a bias-controlled multiplex PCR. As for the original processing: The number of nucleated cells in each sample was estimated by amplification of reference gene primers within the assay. To quantify the absolute abundance of each unique TCRbeta CDR3 rearrangement, sequence reads were collapsed and filtered. Productive Simpson clonality was computed per sample as the square root of Simpson's diversity index over productive rearrangements. Entries here come from immuneACCESS through TCRdb and include only in-frame sequences with V and J called. Some clones fail to appear in such tables; in the studies checked, an unresolved V gene covers under half of the shortfall, and the cause of the remainder is unknown. That table gives V, J and clone size, and the DNA gave D and trimming. For this sample there are more than 95,000 clones; 70% to 85% appear just once. The ten largest make up 3% to 4% of the sample.

The record originates from a study of blood T cell repertoires in COVID-19 (dated by TCRdb to 2018 to 2020). For the wider study: Samples covering the acute and convalescent phases of COVID-19 were provided by collaborators in the United States, Italy and Spain. The material from the prospective study consisted of cDNA or gDNA derived from T cells, B-cell-depleted T cells, or PBMCs. Nearly every sample came with metadata listing a de-identified subject ID, COVID-19 status, age in years and sex. Where available, HLA class I and class II types were obtained from metadata supplied by the sample provider rather than from assay-based typing. The samples were drawn from the first 160 participants of the ongoing ImmuneRACE study and from under 1,500 subjects provided by 6 global collaborators. The dataset comprised deeply sampled blood TCRbeta repertoires from subjects exposed to, actively infected with, or recovered from COVID-19. The repertoires were made available in a free public database intended to serve as a resource for research on the immune response to SARS-CoV-2.

Broad study findings and their caveats: Clinical and demographic metadata were provided uncurated, with the amount varying by source and participant.

The source of this sequence is a woman of 80 years or more with active or convalescent COVID-19. The sample was peripheral blood.

The nucleotide sequence reads as follows: TGCGCCAGCAGCTTGTCGGGACTCAGTGAAGGATGGACTGAAGCTTTCTTT. Its translation reads: CASSLSGLSEGWTEAFF. The chain was built from TRBV5-1 and TRBJ1-1, with TRBD1 tentatively as D gene (5 bases match). The germline V gene supplies CDR1 SGHRS and CDR2 YFSETQ. The CDR3 contains 17 residues, cysteine and phenylalanine counted. Just the 51-base CDR3 DNA is kept, in frame starting at base 1. At the junction V is shortened by 1 base and J by 5 bases, with 21 bases in between.